The present T cell receptor beta chain was sequenced within a study of sequential checkpoint blockade in melanoma. Libraries were prepared by immunoSEQ multiplex PCR; TCRdb keeps only in-frame clonotypes and omits some of them. Among around 5,000 clones listed, more than 20% were seen once. Treatment of the sample: randomized to nivolumab then ipilimumab (arm A) or the reverse (arm B). The sample was tumor tissue (inferred from file names), taken from a patient given nivolumab and ipilimumab in sequence. This receptor was identified in a human donor with melanoma.

The chain's CDR3 is CASSVARVGTEAFF. The CDR3, as DNA: TGTGCCAGCAGCGTAGCCAGGGTCGGCACTGAAGCTTTCTTT. The chain is built from TRBV9 and TRBJ1-1, with D tentatively TRBD1 (5 bases). From germline, CDR1 is SGDLS and CDR2 YYNGEE. V was trimmed by 0 bases and J by 4 bases, leaving 10 bases between them. The CDR3 has 14 amino acids.